Only one count was recorded for the clone carrying this T cell receptor beta chain. The antigen remains unidentified. Germline loops: CDR1 LGHNA, CDR2 YSLEER. Trimming left V 0 bases short and J 7 bases short, with 15 bases between. The CDR3 is 16 amino acids. The source of the sample is a study of blood T cells in healthy people across ages. Whole-study context: Researchers report that template switching captured about one barcoded beta molecule per two T cells. Study outcomes and limitations: Any changes in expanded clonotypes were possibly confounded, as donor CMV status remained unknown.

Primed by a sample-barcoded 5' primer and a J-beta primer mix, a second PCR proceeded for roughly 6 to 12 cycles. TCRdb ran MiXCR on the 5' RACE reads and lists one entry per CDR3 protein. The sample records roughly 2 million distinct CDR3 sequences, about 50% being singletons. This receptor was identified in a woman aged 40 to 50 in good health. Material for sequencing was blood. The gene calls are TRBV4-3 and TRBJ2-2, with D unclear. CDR3 protein: CASSQDPLIPGGELFF. The CDR3, as DNA: TGCGCCAGCAGCCAAGATCCTCTCATTCCGGGCGGGGAGCTGTTTTTT.